The T cell receptor beta chain under discussion was sequenced for a study of shared clonotypes between healthy human individuals. Study-level information: Per donor, three plates held CD4 naive cells, three held CD4 memory, two held CD8 naive and one held CD8 memory.

Selected positively for CCR7 and CD45RO-negative, naive CD8 cells excluded terminally differentiated effector memory CD45RA+ cells. Concerning this clone: The sample carries other DNA sequences with the same CDR3.

Per germline, CDR1 MNHEY and CDR2 SVGAGI. The CDR3 is made up of 13 amino acids. V shed 5 bases and J 3 bases; nucleotides not matched to a gene: 2. Sequenced by immunoSEQ multiplex PCR; TCRdb stores in-frame clones only, minus some. The table shows about 2,200,000 clones, with about 93% occurring only once. The sample consisted of naive CD8+ T cells from PBMCs. The V call is TRBV6-5, the J call TRBJ1-2; 8 bases fit TRBD1. This TCR was recovered from a man aged 18-30 years in good health. Some clones in this sample may be carry-over from other donors' samples. This chain's CDR3 is CASSPTGDYGYTF. The CDR3 region has the DNA TGTGCCAGCAGTCCGACAGGGGACTATGGCTACACCTTC.